These T cell receptor beta chains were read from a single sample in a study of identical twins. TCRdb reanalysed the 5' RACE reads using MiXCR and keeps one entry per CDR3 protein. The sample contains roughly 630,000 distinct CDR3 sequences, 7.1% of which appear only once. Separately, the same data were catalogued under a study of yellow fever vaccine responses in identical twins.

The sequenced sample was PBMCs. These receptor sequences come from a woman under 30 in good health. Both conserved end residues are part of each CDR3. A D gene is named only where the DNA matches it firmly. Some rows have no size entry. The others give once, few or many, or a class for an expanded clone.

abundance	v_gene	j_gene	d_gene	CDR3nt	CDR3aa
.	TRBV29-1	TRBJ2-1	.	TGCAGCGTTAGGACTTCGTACAATGAGCAGTTCTTC	CSVRTSYNEQFF
few	TRBV7-9	TRBJ2-1	.	TGTGCCAGCAGCTTTGGTTGGTACAATGAGCAGTTCTTC	CASSFGWYNEQFF
few	TRBV7-9	TRBJ2-1	TRBD1	TGTGCCATCGGGGCGACAGGGGAATTCTTC	CAIGATGEFF
many	TRBV6-1	TRBJ2-3	.	TGTGCCAGCAGACGGACAGTTTTTGACGCAGATACGCAGTATTTT	CASRRTVFDADTQYF
many	TRBV3-1	TRBJ1-1	.	TGTGCCAGCAGCCAAGAAGCAGGGAAGACTTTCTTT	CASSQEAGKTFF
many	TRBV7-9	TRBJ1-1	.	TGTGCCAGCAGCTTAGATGTGGGCGGCGTCAGGGGTGAAGCTTTCTTT	CASSLDVGGVRGEAFF
few	TRBV14	TRBJ2-1	TRBD2	TGTGCCAGCAGCCAAGATCTTAGGCTAGCGGACAACAATGAGCAGTTCTTC	CASSQDLRLADNNEQFF
few	TRBV20-1	TRBJ2-3	TRBD2	TGCAGTGCTAGAGGAGGAACTAGCGGGAGTACCCCAGATACGCAGTATTTT	CSARGGTSGSTPDTQYF
few	TRBV12-3/TRBV12-4	TRBJ1-3	.	TGTGCCAGCAGTTTATGGGGTTCGGGAAACACCATATATTTT	CASSLWGSGNTIYF
.	TRBV5-1	TRBJ2-2	.	TGCGCCAGCAGCTTCGCGGGGCTTGGCACCGGGGAGCTGTTTTTT	CASSFAGLGTGELFF
many	TRBV29-1	TRBJ2-3	.	TGCAGCGTTGATGACCGGCTCCTCGGCACAGATACGCAGTATTTT	CSVDDRLLGTDTQYF
.	TRBV29-1	TRBJ1-3	TRBD1	TGCAGCGTTGGCCTCACAGGGGGCGGAAACACCATATATTTT	CSVGLTGGGNTIYF
.	TRBV28	TRBJ2-2	TRBD2	TGTGCCAGCCGCGGGGCTAGCGGGAAAGAGACGAACACCGGGGAGCTGTTTTTT	CASRGASGKETNTGELFF
many	TRBV9	TRBJ2-3	.	TGTGCCAGCAGCGTAGTAGCCTCGGGTCGCACAGATACGCAGTATTTT	CASSVVASGRTDTQYF
.	TRBV6-4	TRBJ2-2	TRBD2	TGTGCCAGCAGTGACTCAGCGGGGGGGCCCGGGGAGCTGTTTTTT	CASSDSAGGPGELFF
few	TRBV28	TRBJ1-5	.	TGTGCCAGCAGTTTACAGGAAAACAATCAGCCCCAGCATTTT	CASSLQENNQPQHF
few	TRBV20-1	TRBJ2-5	.	TGCAGTGCTAGATGGGGGGAAGAGACCCAGTACTTC	CSARWGEETQYF
many	TRBV24-1	TRBJ2-3	.	TGTGCCACCAGTGCCCAGGGCATACGCACAGATACGCAGTATTTT	CATSAQGIRTDTQYF
many	TRBV12-3/TRBV12-4	TRBJ2-1	TRBD2	TGTGCCAGCAAGGACCCGGGACTAGCTCCGGATGAGCAGTTCTTC	CASKDPGLAPDEQFF
few	TRBV5-1	TRBJ2-2	TRBD2	TGCGCCAGCAGCTTGGGGGCCCCTAGCGGGAGAATGACGACCGGGGAGCTGTTTTTT	CASSLGAPSGRMTTGELFF
once	TRBV4-1	TRBJ2-1	TRBD1	TGCGCCAGCAGCCAACCTGGACAGGAGGACTTCTTC	CASSQPGQEDFF
many	TRBV12-3/TRBV12-4	TRBJ1-4	TRBD1	TGTGCCAGCAGTTTTGTGGCGCAGGGGGGCGAAAAACTGTTTTTT	CASSFVAQGGEKLFF
many	TRBV12-3/TRBV12-4	TRBJ2-2	TRBD2	TGTGCCAGCACCCCACGGGGCGGGGGGTTCACCGGGGAGCTGTTTTTT	CASTPRGGGFTGELFF
.	TRBV6-1	TRBJ2-5	.	TGTGCCAGCAGCCCCCCAGACCCGACCCAGTACTTC	CASSPPDPTQYF
.	TRBV6-1	TRBJ2-5	TRBD2	TGTGCCAGCCGGCGGGAGATCCAAGAGACCCAGTACTTC	CASRREIQETQYF
few	TRBV12-3/TRBV12-4	TRBJ2-1	.	TGTGCCAGCAGTTTGTACGCCGCCAGGGGGGTCGATGAGCAGTTCTTC	CASSLYAARGVDEQFF
few	TRBV24-1	TRBJ2-5	.	TGTGCCACCAGTGATCACCTAGAGACCCAGTACTTC	CATSDHLETQYF
.	TRBV7-9	TRBJ2-3	.	TGTGCCAGCAGCTTCGCCCTGGGAGCCAGGGACACAGATACGCAGTATTTT	CASSFALGARDTDTQYF
few	TRBV28	TRBJ2-1	.	TGTGCCAGCAGTCTACATGGGGAGCAGTACAATGAGCAGTTCTTC	CASSLHGEQYNEQFF
.	TRBV7-2	TRBJ2-1	.	TGTGCCAGCAGCTTAGCGCTGGAGAATGAGCAGTTCTTC	CASSLALENEQFF
.	TRBV7-8	TRBJ2-3	.	TGTGCCAGCAGCCATCCCGTGTCTAGCACAGATACGCAGTATTTT	CASSHPVSSTDTQYF
.	TRBV5-1	TRBJ2-5	.	TGCGCCAGCAGCTTGGCTTTTTCCCGGACCCGCCAAGAGACCCAGTACTTC	CASSLAFSRTRQETQYF
many	TRBV10-3	TRBJ2-5	.	TGTGCCATCAGTGAGTCTGCAGGGGTCATCGAGACCCAGTACTTC	CAISESAGVIETQYF
few	TRBV2	TRBJ2-7	TRBD2	TGTGCCAGCGGCAGGACTAGCTTCGAGCAGTACTTC	CASGRTSFEQYF
many	TRBV7-2	TRBJ2-7	TRBD2	TGTGCCAGCAGCTTAGAGCGGGAGCCTTACGAGCAGTACTTC	CASSLEREPYEQYF
.	TRBV12-3/TRBV12-4	TRBJ2-2	TRBD2	TGTGCCAGCAGTCACTCTAGCGGGGGGTATTCCGGGGAGCTGTTTTTT	CASSHSSGGYSGELFF
.	TRBV12-3/TRBV12-4	TRBJ2-2	.	TGTGCCAGCAGTTTAGCAGGGACCACCGGGGAGCTGTTTTTT	CASSLAGTTGELFF
many	TRBV20-1	TRBJ2-1	TRBD2	TGCAGCGCGGGGGGGAATGAGCAGTTCTTC	CSAGGNEQFF
.	TRBV24-1	TRBJ2-1	TRBD1	TGTGCCAGTTCATCCGGACAGGGGTTGAACAATGAGCAGTTCTTC	CASSSGQGLNNEQFF
few	TRBV2	TRBJ2-3	.	TGTGCCAGCTTAGCGGGCACAGATACGCAGTATTTT	CASLAGTDTQYF